This T cell receptor beta chain was retrieved from a study of human T cells and chemical hapten exposure. Study context: Alopecia areata, totalis or universalis affected patients who were mostly female.

Germline V gene data show CDR1 as DFQATT and CDR2 as SNEGSKA (reference sequence). CDR3 length: 13 amino acids. The sample's time point: pre-sensitization, week 0. The treatment is: therapeutic diphenylcyclopropenone sensitization with weekly scalp DPC. Unseparated into fractions, whole blood served as the source from which total RNA was extracted. At least ten counts were recorded for this clonotype. Its specificity is not known. One junction end disagrees with the germline gene, perhaps due to a read error. Study-level findings and limits: TCRs whose frequency exceeded 1 in 1000 remained the same following DPC sensitization.

Using its own MiXCR run on the RACE reads, TCRdb lists one record per CDR3 protein. The sample has about 39,000 distinct CDR3 sequences; under 15% are singletons. The sequence derives from a woman in her 30s with alopecia areata. Some clones in this sample may be carry-over from other donors' samples. The sample here was whole blood, taken in connection with sensitization to the hapten diphenylcyclopropenone (DPC). This sequence joins TRBV20-1 and TRBJ2-1; 10 positions match TRBD2. CDR3 protein: CSASGSSANEQFF. Here the CDR3 DNA reads TGCAGCGCTAGCGGGAGTTCAGCGAATGAGCAGTTCTTC.